This T cell receptor beta chain was captured by sequencing in a study of CD8 T cells in ankylosing spondylitis. With molecular barcodes, quantitative 5'-RACE was used to make the TCR beta libraries. TCRdb itself ran the 5' RACE reads through MiXCR, one entry per CDR3 protein. Counted here are 80,000 to 90,000 distinct CDR3 sequences, around 30% occurring once; the ten biggest clones make up roughly three fifths. This clonotype was picked up a small number of times. Its antigen is not known. Findings and limits, study-wide: Disease-linked clones proved CD8+ and comparatively uncommon in peripheral blood. In reactive arthritis synovial fluid and blood, some motif variants had been reported before.

The origin of this receptor is a male donor with ankylosing spondylitis or in good health (not recorded which). Material: blood, either unsorted or a sorted T cell fraction (not recorded which).

The CDR3 DNA follows: TGTGCCAGCAGTGAACAGGGGTATAGCAATCAGCCCCAGCATTTT. This codes for CASSEQGYSNQPQHF. The chain uses TRBV2 and TRBJ1-5; weak D call: TRBD1 (6 bases). V dropped 2 bases and J dropped 0 bases, with 8 bases sitting between them. Germline V gives CDR1 SNHLY, CDR2 FYNNEI. CDR3 length: 15 amino acids.